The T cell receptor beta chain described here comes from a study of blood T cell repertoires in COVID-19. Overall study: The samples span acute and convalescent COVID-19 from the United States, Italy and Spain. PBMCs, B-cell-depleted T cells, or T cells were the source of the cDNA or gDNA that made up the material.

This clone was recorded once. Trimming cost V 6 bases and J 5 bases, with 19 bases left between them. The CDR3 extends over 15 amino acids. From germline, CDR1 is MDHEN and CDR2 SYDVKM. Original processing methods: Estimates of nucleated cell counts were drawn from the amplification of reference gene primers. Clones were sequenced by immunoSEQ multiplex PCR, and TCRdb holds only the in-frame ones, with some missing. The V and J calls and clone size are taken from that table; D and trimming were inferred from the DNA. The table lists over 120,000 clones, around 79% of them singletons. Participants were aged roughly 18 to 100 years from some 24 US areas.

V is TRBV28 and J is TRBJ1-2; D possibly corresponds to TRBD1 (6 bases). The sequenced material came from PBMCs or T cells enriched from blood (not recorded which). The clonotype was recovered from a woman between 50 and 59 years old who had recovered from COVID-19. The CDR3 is CASSPGHVGGYGYTF. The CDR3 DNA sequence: TGTGCCAGCAGCCCGGGACACGTTGGGGGATATGGCTACACCTTC.